This entry lists 2 T cell receptor beta chains sequenced from one sample in a study of neoadjuvant anti-PD-1 for oral cavity cancer (dated by TCRdb to 2020 to 2023). Receptor libraries were prepared by the immunoSEQ multiplex PCR assay. TCRdb took this table from immuneACCESS and kept in-frame rearrangements with V and J called. Such tables lack part of the clones; where checked against another copy, unresolved V genes explain under half of the gap, and the rest is unexplained. Counted in this sample were 60,000 to 75,000 clones; around 85% of them appeared once. Roughly 2.6% of the sample belongs to the ten largest clones. In the paper's terms, the time point label means: before neoadjuvant nivolumab. Source: PBMCs, taken before nivolumab (anti-PD-1) treatment. Receptor source: a person between 35 and 79 years old with oral cavity squamous cell carcinoma.

This clone was observed once. The rearrangement links TRBV5-4 to TRBJ2-1, with D possibly being TRBD2 (6 bases). Per the germline V gene, CDR1 is SGHNT and CDR2 is YYREEE (reference sequence). This CDR3 has 15 residues. Trimming removed 3 bases from V and 8 bases from J, with 18 bases in between. Here the CDR3 DNA reads TGTGCCAGCAGCTCCGGCGGAGGGCAAGCCCATGAGCAGTTCTTC. Its protein is CASSSGGGQAHEQFF.

The sample holds one count of this clone. CDR3 region: CASSPTGGRGEKLFF. Written as DNA, the CDR3 is TGCGCCAGCAGCCCAACAGGGGGAAGGGGTGAAAAACTGTTTTTT. The chain carries TRBV5-1 and TRBJ1-4; 8 positions agree with TRBD1. The germline V gene has CDR1 SGHRS and CDR2 YFSETQ. V gave up 4 bases and J gave up 7 bases; unmatched junction bases: 9. The length of the CDR3 is 15 residues.